This TCR beta chain is drawn from a study of Ad26.COV2.S vaccination and SARS-CoV-2 variants. The study's findings and limits: Substantial breadth was reportedly displayed by spike-specific CD8+ and CD4+ T cell responses after vaccination.

Trimming cost V 8 bases and J 0 bases, with 10 bases left between them. Germline assignment: CDR1 MNHEY and CDR2 SVGAGI. The CDR3 runs 13 residues. Specified treatment: some 20 received Ad26.COV2.S at low or high dose, single or two shots; 5 received placebo; per-sample allocation not given. Samples came from day 63 after the first vaccine or placebo injection. As to this clone: Antigen unknown.

Repertoires were generated with immunoSEQ multiplex PCR, while TCRdb's copy carries only in-frame clones and drops some. Counted here are 300,000 to 350,000 clones, around 90% occurring once; the ten biggest clones make up over 5%. The TCR was taken from a person between 18 and 59 years old who received the Ad26.COV2.S COVID-19 vaccine or a placebo. The rearrangement links TRBV6-5 to TRBJ1-1; D is ambiguous. The sample was peripheral blood, taken in a trial of Ad26.COV2.S vaccine versus placebo. The CDR3 region is CASVGQMNTEAFF. The CDR3 DNA is TGTGCCAGCGTAGGGCAAATGAACACTGAAGCTTTCTTT.